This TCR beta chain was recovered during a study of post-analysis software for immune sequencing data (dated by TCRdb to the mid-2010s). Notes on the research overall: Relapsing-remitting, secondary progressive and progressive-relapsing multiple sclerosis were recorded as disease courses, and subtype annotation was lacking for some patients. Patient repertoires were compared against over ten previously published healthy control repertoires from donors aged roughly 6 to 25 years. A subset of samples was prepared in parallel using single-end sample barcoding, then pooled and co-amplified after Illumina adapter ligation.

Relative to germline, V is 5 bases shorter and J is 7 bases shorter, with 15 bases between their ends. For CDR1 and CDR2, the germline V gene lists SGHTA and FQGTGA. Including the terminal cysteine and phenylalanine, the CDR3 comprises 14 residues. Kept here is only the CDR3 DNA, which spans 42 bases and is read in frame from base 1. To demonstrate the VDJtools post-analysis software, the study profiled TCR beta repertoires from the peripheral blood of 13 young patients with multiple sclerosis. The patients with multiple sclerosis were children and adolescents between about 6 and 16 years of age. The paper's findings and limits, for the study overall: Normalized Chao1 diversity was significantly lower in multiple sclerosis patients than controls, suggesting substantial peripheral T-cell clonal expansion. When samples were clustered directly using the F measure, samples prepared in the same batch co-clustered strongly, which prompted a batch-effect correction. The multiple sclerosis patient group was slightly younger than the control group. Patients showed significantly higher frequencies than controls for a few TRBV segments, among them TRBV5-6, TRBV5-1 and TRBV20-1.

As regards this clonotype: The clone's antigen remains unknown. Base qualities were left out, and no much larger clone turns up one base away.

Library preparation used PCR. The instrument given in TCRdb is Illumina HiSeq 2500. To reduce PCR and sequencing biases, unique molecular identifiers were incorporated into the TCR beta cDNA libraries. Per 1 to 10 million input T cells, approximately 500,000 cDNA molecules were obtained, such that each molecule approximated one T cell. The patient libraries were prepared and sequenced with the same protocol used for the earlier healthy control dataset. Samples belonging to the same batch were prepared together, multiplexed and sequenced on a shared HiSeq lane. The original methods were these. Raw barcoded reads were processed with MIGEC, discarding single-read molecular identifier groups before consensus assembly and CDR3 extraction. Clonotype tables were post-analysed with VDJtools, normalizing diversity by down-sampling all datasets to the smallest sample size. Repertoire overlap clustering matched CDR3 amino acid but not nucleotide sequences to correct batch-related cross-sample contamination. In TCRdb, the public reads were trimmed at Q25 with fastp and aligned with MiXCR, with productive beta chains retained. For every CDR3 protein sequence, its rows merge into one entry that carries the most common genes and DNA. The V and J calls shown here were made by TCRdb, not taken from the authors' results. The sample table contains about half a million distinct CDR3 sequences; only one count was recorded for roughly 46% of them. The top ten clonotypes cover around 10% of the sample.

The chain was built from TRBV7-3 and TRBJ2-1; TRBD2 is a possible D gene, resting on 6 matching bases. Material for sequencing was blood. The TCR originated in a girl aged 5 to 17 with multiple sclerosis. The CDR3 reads CASSPLGGINEQFF. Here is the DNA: TGTGCCAGCAGCCCACTAGGCGGGATAAATGAGCAGTTCTTC.